This TCR beta chain appears in the sequencing data of a study of CD8 T cells in ankylosing spondylitis. MiXCR, applied by TCRdb to the 5' RACE reads, yields one record per CDR3 protein. The sample has 300,000 to 350,000 distinct CDR3 sequences, about 9.9% seen once. The ends were cut back, 3 bases at V and 3 bases at J, with 16 bases in the middle. Germline V gene data show CDR1 as MDHEN and CDR2 as SYDVKM. The length of the CDR3 is 16 residues. The chain joins TRBV28 to TRBJ2-3; D not resolved. Sample: blood, either unsorted or a sorted T cell fraction (not recorded which). The TCR was taken from a female donor with ankylosing spondylitis or in good health (not recorded which). The CDR3 sequence is CASSFRDDQPTDTQYF. The DNA of the CDR3 is TGTGCCAGCAGTTTTCGTGACGACCAGCCTACAGATACGCAGTATTTT.